The 27 T cell receptor beta chains given below trace back to one sample, sequenced in a study of cytomegalovirus exposure and HLA in healthy donors. TCRdb's copy holds only in-frame clones and misses some; the assay was immunoSEQ multiplex PCR. There are approximately 150,000 clones in the sample; 85% occur only once, and around 2.4% lies in the top ten. Sequencing used PBMCs. Receptors were obtained from a man under 40 in good health and CMV-seropositive.

J is TRBJ2-4 and V is TRBV6-6; maybe TRBD1 (5 bases). V was shortened by 0 bases and J by 0 bases, with 6 bases between the two germline ends. Germline V lookup: CDR1 MNHNY, CDR2 SVGAGI (reference sequence). CDR3 size: 15 residues. CDR3 sequence reads: CASSYSRGAKNIQYF. In nucleotides, the CDR3 is TGTGCCAGCAGTTACTCTAGGGGAGCCAAAAACATTCAGTACTTC.

The gene calls are TRBV7-2 and TRBJ1-3; 10 bases align to TRBD1. The CDR3 length is 15 residues. CDR1 and CDR2 (germline): SGHTA, FQGNSA. Trimming cost V 1 base and J 4 bases; bases outside gene matches: 1. CDR3 residues: CASSLGQGAGNTIYF. CDR3 DNA sequence: TGTGCCAGCAGCTTAGGACAGGGGGCGGGAAACACCATATATTTT.

This rearrangement joins TRBV19 to TRBJ1-5; D might be TRBD1 (5 bases). Per germline, CDR1 LNHDA and CDR2 SQIVND (reference sequence). V gave up 2 bases and J gave up 3 bases, with 11 bases separating them. The CDR3 runs 15 residues. CDR3 DNA: TGTGCCAGTAGTATAACAGGATGGGCCAATCAGCCCCAGCATTTT. Its protein product is CASSITGWANQPQHF.

The chain couples TRBV7-9 to TRBJ2-7; D unresolved. Per the germline V gene, CDR1 is SEHNR and CDR2 is FQNEAQ (reference sequence). This CDR3 contains 13 residues. V was cut by 5 bases and J by 4 bases, with 12 bases left in between. CDR3 region: CASSPSLSYEQYF. CDR3 sequence (DNA): TGTGCCAGCAGCCCCAGTCTCAGTTACGAGCAGTACTTC. Based on the CDR3 plus reference TRBV7-9 and TRBJ2-7, the full variable domain is DTGVSQNPRHKITKRGQNVTFRCDPISEHNRLYWYRQTLGQGPEFLTYFQNEAQLEKSRLLSDRFSAERPKGSFSTLEIQRTEQGDSAMYLCASSPSLSYEQYFGPGTRLTVT.

Concerning this clone: Other DNA sequences of this sample code for an identical CDR3. The chain links TRBV27 to TRBJ2-3, with D perhaps matching TRBD2 (5 bases). The V gene's germline CDR1 is MNHEY and CDR2 SMNVEV (reference sequence). This CDR3 has 13 residues. The ends were cut back, 3 bases at V and 5 bases at J, with 9 bases in the middle. The CDR3 DNA follows: TGTGCCAGCAGTTTCTCGGGGTTAGATACGCAGTATTTT. Its translation: CASSFSGLDTQYF.

J is TRBJ2-5 and V is TRBV5-6; 8 positions match TRBD2. The CDR3 is made up of 14 amino acids. Germline V gene data show CDR1 as SGHDT and CDR2 as YYEEEE. V lost 2 bases, J lost 7 bases, and 7 bases stayed unmatched. The CDR3 DNA reads as TGTGCCAGCAGCTTTTTCGGACTAGCTCCGACCCAGTACTTC. Amino acids: CASSFFGLAPTQYF.

The J gene is TRBJ1-3, the V gene TRBV7-2; 7 nucleotides line up with TRBD1. CDR3 length equals 15 residues. V shed 5 bases, J shed 3 bases, and the junction held 7 bases outside the gene matches. Germline V gene sequence: CDR1 SGHTA, CDR2 FQGNSA. CDR3 nucleotides: TGTGCCAGCAGCCCCCCAGGGGGGAGTGGAAACACCATATATTTT. Translation gives CASSPPGGSGNTIYF.

This chain links TRBV19 with TRBJ2-2, with 8 bases fitting TRBD1. CDR3 length equals 16 residues. Germline V lookup: CDR1 LNHDA, CDR2 SQIVND (reference sequence). Germline trimming cut 8 bases from V and 8 bases from J; bases unmatched to any gene: 16. CDR3 coding DNA: TGTGCCAGTGGCGCAGGAGTGGACAGGGCTTATGGGGAGCTGTTTTTT. As protein: CASGAGVDRAYGELFF.

Written as DNA, the CDR3 is TGTGCCTGGACCGCAGGGCAAAGCAATCAGCCCCAGCATTTT. Its protein product is CAWTAGQSNQPQHF. J is TRBJ1-5 and V is TRBV30, with a tentative D call TRBD1 (5 bases). Between the trimmed V and J ends, which lost 4 bases and 1 base, there was a span of 11 bases. The CDR3 spans 14 residues. CDR1 is GTSNPN, CDR2 SVGIG, per germline (reference sequence).

This sequence joins TRBV7-2 and TRBJ2-3; TRBD2 matches at 8 bases. CDR1 is SGHTA, CDR2 FQGNSA, per germline. Losses at the gene ends were 5 bases for V and 0 bases for J; bases not matched to a gene: 7. The CDR3 covers 16 residues. The CDR3 reads CASSASLAASTDTQYF. CDR3 DNA: TGTGCCAGCAGCGCCTCACTAGCGGCCAGCACAGATACGCAGTATTTT.

The chain recombines TRBV5-1 with TRBJ1-6; 10 nucleotides align to TRBD1. The V and J ends lost 4 bases and 9 bases, in that order; junction bases with no gene match: 7. CDR1 and CDR2 (germline): SGHRS, YFSETQ. The CDR3 covers 15 residues. CDR3 amino acids: CASSAPGQGRSPLHF. The CDR3 DNA reads TGCGCCAGCAGCGCCCCGGGACAGGGGCGTTCACCCCTCCACTTT. The entire variable domain, with the rest obtained from reference TRBV5-1 and TRBJ1-6, is as follows: KAGVTQTPRYLIKTRGQQVTLSCSPISGHRSVSWYQQTPGQGLQFLFEYFSETQRNKGNFPGRFSGRQFSNSRSEMNVSTLELGDSALYLCASSAPGQGRSPLHFGNGTRLTVT.

This clone was counted between two and nine times. The chain links TRBV6-5 to TRBJ2-3; TRBD2 might be the D (5 bases). V was clipped by 5 bases and J by 11 bases, with 14 bases between them. The germline gives CDR1 MNHEY, CDR2 SVGAGI. The CDR3 covers 12 residues. This CDR3 reads CASSPDSLGQYF. The CDR3 coding sequence is TGTGCCAGCAGTCCGGACTCCCTAGGGCAGTATTTT.

This clone was detected only a few times. This chain links TRBV6-5 with TRBJ2-1, with D perhaps matching TRBD1 (5 bases). The V end lost 2 bases, the J end lost 2 bases, and 7 bases lay between the germline ends. The CDR3 length is 14 residues. Germline V gene sequence: CDR1 MNHEY, CDR2 SVGAGI. The CDR3 reads CASSYVGPYNEQFF. The CDR3 DNA reads as TGTGCCAGCAGTTACGTGGGGCCCTACAATGAGCAGTTCTTC.

This clone was picked up a small number of times. The CDR3 region is CASSLGRRRGNYGYTF. In nucleotides, the CDR3 is TGTGCCAGCAGCTTGGGGCGTCGGCGTGGGAACTATGGCTACACCTTC. This sequence joins TRBV7-8 and TRBJ1-2; perhaps TRBD1 as D (5 bases). Germline loops: CDR1 SGHVS, CDR2 FQNEAQ. The V gene lost 3 bases and the J gene lost 2 bases, with 16 bases spanning the gap. The CDR3 sequence is 16 residues long. The variable domain in full, with the rest retrieved from reference TRBV7-8 and TRBJ1-2, is GAGVSQSPRYKVAKRGQDVALRCDPISGHVSLFWYQQALGQGPEFLTYFQNEAQLDKSGLPSDRFFAERPEGSVSTLKIQRTQQEDSAVYLCASSLGRRRGNYGYTFGSGTRLTVV.

The CDR3 sequence: CASSSSGGSGQYF. The CDR3 DNA reads as TGTGCCAGCAGTTCTAGCGGTGGAAGCGGGCAGTACTTC. The V and J genes are TRBV6-6 and TRBJ2-7, with TRBD2 matching 7 bases. The germline CDR1 and CDR2 sequences are MNHNY and SVGAGI (reference sequence). The CDR3 has 13 amino acids. Unmatched junction bases numbered 9, after V lost 4 bases and J lost 9 bases.

The chain employs TRBV10-3 and TRBJ2-3; 9 bases align to TRBD2. With 6 bases clipped from V and 1 base from J, the junction kept 8 bases outside the gene matches. Germline CDR1 reads ENHRY; CDR2 reads SYGVKD. The CDR3 is 16 amino acids. DNA for the CDR3: TGTGCCATCAGGGGAAGGGCTAGCGGGGGCACAGATACGCAGTATTTT. Its protein is CAIRGRASGGTDTQYF.

The chain couples TRBV11-2 to TRBJ1-6; D is unresolved. This CDR3 is 13 amino acids long. The V and J ends lost 3 bases and 10 bases respectively, with 10 bases between them. Germline-derived CDR1 and CDR2 are SGHAT and FQNNGV. This CDR3 reads CASSFEGGSPLHF. CDR3 nucleotides: TGTGCCAGCAGCTTCGAGGGTGGGTCACCCCTCCACTTT.

This clone has more than one count but fewer than ten. This chain uses TRBV7-6 with TRBJ1-2, with D unclear. From germline, CDR1 is SGHVS and CDR2 FNYEAQ. CDR3 length equals 13 residues. Between the trimmed V and J ends, which lost 5 bases and 5 bases, there was a span of 12 bases. The CDR3: CASSVHEGYGYTF. CDR3 nucleotides: TGTGCCAGCAGCGTACACGAGGGATATGGCTACACCTTC.

The chain couples TRBV18 to TRBJ2-7, with 9 bases fitting TRBD2. With V trimmed by 3 bases and J by 3 bases, 9 bases remained unmatched. This CDR3 is 16 amino acids long. Germline V CDR1 and CDR2: KGHSH, LQKENI. CDR3 coding DNA: TGTGCCAGCTCACCTGGTAGCGGGGGCCTACACTACGAGCAGTACTTC. Protein: CASSPGSGGLHYEQYF.

The chain recombines TRBV9 with TRBJ2-5; 14 positions agree with TRBD2. Trimming removed 0 bases from V and 0 bases from J; junction bases left unmatched: 1. The CDR3 runs to 17 residues. CDR1 is SGDLS, CDR2 YYNGEE, per germline. The DNA of the CDR3 is TGTGCCAGCAGCGTAGGACTAGCGGGGGGGCACCAAGAGACCCAGTACTTC. It codes for CASSVGLAGGHQETQYF.

The chain is built from TRBV27 and TRBJ1-2; D unclear. The CDR3 is made up of 16 amino acids. Germline CDR1 and CDR2: MNHEY and SMNVEV (reference sequence). Trimming left V 2 bases short and J 4 bases short, with 17 bases between. The CDR3 coding sequence is TGTGCCAGCAGTTTAAGAGGCGGAGGTTTCACCTATGGCTACACCTTC. Translation: CASSLRGGGFTYGYTF.

This rearrangement joins TRBV7-8 to TRBJ1-3; no clear D gene. Germline lookup yields CDR1 SGHVS and CDR2 FQNEAQ. CDR3 length: 18 amino acids. The V end lost 2 bases, the J end lost 4 bases, and 21 bases lay between the germline ends. CDR3 region: CASSLIWGGTMAGNTIYF. CDR3 nucleotide sequence: TGTGCCAGCAGCTTAATCTGGGGAGGTACGATGGCAGGAAACACCATATATTTT.

The chain employs TRBV19 and TRBJ2-7; 7 bases align to TRBD2. The CDR3 is made up of 15 amino acids. The germline CDR1 and CDR2 sequences are LNHDA and SQIVND (reference sequence). V dropped 1 base and J dropped 1; count of bases not matched to a gene: 4. The CDR3 nucleotides are TGTGCCAGTAGTATAGGGGGGGGGTCGTCCTACGAGCAGTACTTC. Translated: CASSIGGGSSYEQYF.

This clone turned up a few times. The V gene is TRBV19, the J gene TRBJ2-7; 7 bases line up with TRBD2. The ends lost 6 bases at V and 3 bases at J; junction bases unmatched: 11. The CDR3 has 15 residues. Per the germline V gene, CDR1 is LNHDA and CDR2 is SQIVND (reference sequence). The CDR3: CASSQSAGDLYEQYF. The CDR3, as DNA: TGTGCCAGTAGCCAATCCGCGGGGGACCTCTACGAGCAGTACTTC.

V gene TRBV7-8 combines with J gene TRBJ2-7, with 11 bases identical to TRBD2. Germline-derived CDR1 and CDR2 are SGHVS and FQNEAQ. The ends lost 2 bases at V and 0 bases at J; junction bases unmatched: 3. The CDR3 contains 16 residues. The CDR3 nucleotides read TGTGCCAGCAGCTTAATACTAGCGGGGGACTCCTACGAGCAGTACTTC. This codes for CASSLILAGDSYEQYF.

The chain uses TRBV4-2 and TRBJ1-2, with D maybe TRBD1 (5 bases). V dropped 4 bases and J dropped 0 bases, with 15 bases sitting between them. The CDR3 covers 16 residues. The germline V gene encodes CDR1 LGHNA and CDR2 YNFKEQ. The CDR3 DNA reads as TGTGCCAGCAGCCGACTGGACAAGCTAACTAACTATGGCTACACCTTC. Protein: CASSRLDKLTNYGYTF.

The J gene is TRBJ2-2, the V gene TRBV9, with 8 bases lining up with TRBD2. V trimming: 3 bases; J trimming: 3 bases; junction bases outside the gene matches: 10. This CDR3 has 17 amino acids. Per the germline V gene, CDR1 is SGDLS and CDR2 is YYNGEE. The CDR3, as DNA: TGTGCCAGCAGCGCCCGGGAGGGCAGGGCGGACACCGGGGAGCTGTTTTTT. This gives the protein CASSAREGRADTGELFF. Based on the CDR3 plus reference TRBV9 and TRBJ2-2, the full variable domain is DSGVTQTPKHLITATGQRVTLRCSPRSGDLSVYWYQQSLDQGLQFLIQYYNGEERAKGNILERFSAQQFPDLHSELNLSSLELGDSALYFCASSAREGRADTGELFFGEGSRLTVL.